The 4 T cell receptor beta chains presented below share a single source sample, sequenced in a study of graft-versus-host responses after intestinal transplantation listed by TCRdb under 2021. Libraries were constructed by the immunoSEQ multiplex PCR assay. TCRdb carries this immuneACCESS record with in-frame sequences only. Its versions omit some clonotypes, under half of them owing to an unresolved V gene in the studies checked, with the rest unexplained. The sample table contains roughly 45,000 clones; only one count was recorded for over 85% of them. Of the sample, about 1.4% falls within the top ten clones. Sequencing used PBMCs, obtained approximately 360 days after intestinal transplant. The receptors shown here come from a human patient who received an intestinal transplant, so some T cells may come from the graft donor.

V gene TRBV27 combines with J gene TRBJ1-2; possibly TRBD1 for D (5 bases). Germline CDR1 MNHEY, CDR2 SMNVEV (reference sequence). The CDR3 extends over 14 amino acids. V shed 5 bases and J shed 4 bases, with 14 bases lying between them. CDR3 in DNA: TGTGCCAGCAGTCGGTCAGGGCCCAGCTATGGCTACACCTTC. Encoded protein: CASSRSGPSYGYTF.

Regarding this clone: Different DNA sequences within this sample yield the same CDR3. This chain links TRBV7-9 with TRBJ2-3; D is perhaps TRBD1 (5 bases). Germline V CDR1 and CDR2: SEHNR, FQNEAQ (reference sequence). This CDR3 region has 13 residues. The V end lost 4 bases, the J end lost 3 bases, and 8 bases lay between the germline ends. The CDR3 sequence: CASSYRGTDTQYF. The DNA for the CDR3 is TGTGCCAGCAGCTATAGGGGTACAGATACGCAGTATTTT. The full variable domain, its missing parts supplied by reference TRBV7-9 and TRBJ2-3, is DTGVSQNPRHKITKRGQNVTFRCDPISEHNRLYWYRQTLGQGPEFLTYFQNEAQLEKSRLLSDRFSAERPKGSFSTLEIQRTEQGDSAMYLCASSYRGTDTQYFGPGTRLTVL.

V usage is TRBV15 and J usage is TRBJ2-5; perhaps TRBD2 as D (7 bases). This CDR3 contains 16 residues. Trimming removed 0 bases at V and 5 bases at J, with 16 bases between. CDR1 and CDR2 (germline): LNHNV, YYDKDF (reference sequence). This chain's CDR3 is CATSRETGGPGETQYF. CDR3 nucleotide sequence: TGTGCCACCAGCAGAGAGACGGGGGGCCCTGGGGAGACCCAGTACTTC.

This clone was detected only a few times. The chain recombines TRBV7-9 with TRBJ1-4; 8 bases line up with TRBD1. CDR3 length: 15 residues. CDR1 and CDR2 (germline): SEHNR, FQNEAQ (reference sequence). V lost 5 bases, J lost 8 bases, and 10 bases stayed unmatched. The CDR3 loop reads CASSTTDRVLEKLFF. DNA of the CDR3: TGTGCCAGCAGCACTACGGACAGGGTTTTAGAAAAACTGTTTTTT.